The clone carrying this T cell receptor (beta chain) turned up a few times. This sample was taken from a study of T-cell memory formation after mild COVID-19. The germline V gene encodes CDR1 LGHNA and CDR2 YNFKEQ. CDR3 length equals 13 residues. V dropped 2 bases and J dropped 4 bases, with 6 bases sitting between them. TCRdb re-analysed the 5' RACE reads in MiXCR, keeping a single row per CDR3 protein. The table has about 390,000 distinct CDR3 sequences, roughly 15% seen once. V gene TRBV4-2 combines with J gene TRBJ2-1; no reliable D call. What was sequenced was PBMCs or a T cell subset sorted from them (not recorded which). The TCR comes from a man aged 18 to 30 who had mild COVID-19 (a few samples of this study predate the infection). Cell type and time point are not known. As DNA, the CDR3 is TGTGCCAGCAGCCAACCCCTATACAATGAGCAGTTCTTC. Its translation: CASSQPLYNEQFF.